These 22 T cell receptor beta chains share one sample of origin, sequenced in a study of blood T cell repertoires in COVID-19. Assay used: immunoSEQ multiplex PCR; TCRdb lists only in-frame clones, some missing. Of 140,000 to 150,000 clones in the sample, around 90% were seen once. Sequencing input: peripheral blood. These TCRs come from a woman in her forties or fifties with acute or convalescent COVID-19.

V usage is TRBV6-1 and J usage is TRBJ1-5; 7 nucleotides align to TRBD1. V lost 3 bases and J lost 0; bases outside the gene matches: 11. Germline-derived CDR1 and CDR2 are MNHNS and SASEGT. This CDR3 is built from 18 residues. The CDR3 is CASSDPPSGQYSNQPQHF. The CDR3 DNA sequence: TGTGCCAGCAGTGATCCCCCGTCGGGACAGTATAGCAATCAGCCCCAGCATTTT.

The chain has TRBV19 and TRBJ1-5; 9 bases are a match to TRBD1. The CDR3 totals 17 residues. CDR1 LNHDA and CDR2 SQIVND come from the germline V gene (reference sequence). The V and J ends lost 6 bases and 5 bases, in that order; junction bases with no gene match: 14. The CDR3 is CASSTLPGQGIYQPQHF. The CDR3 DNA follows: TGTGCCAGTAGCACCCTACCGGGACAGGGCATATATCAGCCCCAGCATTTT.

This clone was counted once. The chain links TRBV24-1 to TRBJ2-6, with D maybe TRBD1 (5 bases). Trimming took 2 bases from V and 3 from J, leaving 13 bases between them. There are 17 residues in the CDR3. CDR1 is KGHDR and CDR2 is SFDVKD in the germline V gene. CDR3 sequence: CATSDSLGVNGANVLTF. The DNA of the CDR3 is TGTGCCACCAGTGATTCTCTAGGGGTAAATGGGGCCAACGTCCTGACTTTC.

V usage is TRBV9 and J usage is TRBJ2-2; 12 nucleotides line up with TRBD2. This CDR3 is built from 16 residues. CDR1 is SGDLS and CDR2 is YYNGEE in the germline V gene. J gave up 9 bases and V 0 bases, and 6 bases lay outside the gene matches. The CDR3 region is CASSVETSGRTRELFF. In DNA, the CDR3 is TGTGCCAGCAGCGTAGAGACTAGCGGGAGAACTAGGGAGCTGTTTTTT.

The chain carries TRBV4-2 and TRBJ2-3; D is possibly TRBD2 (5 bases). V was cut by 0 bases and J by 5 bases, with 15 bases left in between. This CDR3 is built from 16 residues. The germline gives CDR1 LGHNA, CDR2 YNFKEQ. The CDR3 DNA reads as TGTGCCAGCAGCCAAGATAGGAGTAGCGCAAGAGATACGCAGTATTTT. It translates to CASSQDRSSARDTQYF.

In its sample, this clone was seen a few times. The J gene is TRBJ2-3, the V gene TRBV28; possible D gene TRBD1, 5 bases. The CDR3 covers 11 residues. The germline gives CDR1 MDHEN, CDR2 SYDVKM. Trimming took off 8 bases at V and 5 bases at J, with 8 bases between the two ends. This CDR3 is CASRREDTQYF. As DNA, the CDR3 is TGTGCCAGCCGCAGGGAAGATACGCAGTATTTT. Together with reference TRBV28 and TRBJ2-3, the CDR3 gives the full variable domain: DVKVTQSSRYLVKRTGEKVFLECVQDMDHENMFWYRQDPGLGLRLIYFSYDVKMKEKGDIPEGYSVSREKKERFSLILESASTNQTSMYLCASRREDTQYFGPGTRLTVL.

V usage is TRBV11-2 and J usage is TRBJ2-7; D is ambiguous. Germline V gene data show CDR1 as SGHAT and CDR2 as FQNNGV. The V end was cut by 7 bases, the J end by 3 bases, with 13 bases between. The CDR3 consists of 13 residues. This CDR3 reads CASIDTNFYEQYF. CDR3 DNA: TGTGCCAGCATTGACACAAACTTCTACGAGCAGTACTTC.

This rearrangement joins TRBV27 to TRBJ2-7; a weak D match, TRBD1 (5 bases). CDR1 and CDR2 from the germline V gene are MNHEY and SMNVEV (reference sequence). V lost 7 bases, J lost 2 bases, and 21 bases lay in between. The CDR3 runs to 16 residues. This CDR3 is CASTSWGGQDTYEQYF. The CDR3 DNA is TGTGCCAGCACCTCTTGGGGCGGCCAGGACACCTACGAGCAGTACTTC.

The chain has TRBV6-5 and TRBJ1-6; possible D gene TRBD1, 5 bases. Germline V gene sequence: CDR1 MNHEY, CDR2 SVGAGI. The CDR3 length is 15 residues. The germline V and J ends were trimmed by 2 bases and 8 bases, with 13 bases remaining between them. As DNA, the CDR3 is TGTGCCAGCAGTTACACCCGGACACGCGATTCACCCCTCCACTTT. Translation: CASSYTRTRDSPLHF.

In its sample, this clone was seen once. The CDR3 region has the DNA TGCGCCAGCACACTCCGGACAGGGGACGGGGAGCTGTTTTTT. Translation gives CASTLRTGDGELFF. The V call is TRBV5-1, the J call TRBJ2-2; 9 bases line up with TRBD1. This CDR3 region has 14 residues. Germline trimming cut 6 bases from V and 7 bases from J; bases unmatched to any gene: 7. Germline CDR1 is SGHRS and CDR2 is YFSETQ.

This chain joins TRBV27 and TRBJ2-1, with D maybe TRBD2 (6 bases). The CDR3 totals 14 residues. CDR1 MNHEY and CDR2 SMNVEV come from the germline V gene (reference sequence). Trimming took 9 bases from V and 6 from J, leaving 18 bases between them. The CDR3 region has the DNA TGTGCCAGTACCTTCCATCGGGACTCCAATGAGCAGTTCTTC. Its translation: CASTFHRDSNEQFF.

V usage is TRBV28 and J usage is TRBJ1-1; no firm D call. Germline V gives CDR1 MDHEN, CDR2 SYDVKM. The V and J ends lost 7 bases and 8 bases respectively, with 11 bases between them. The CDR3 consists of 11 residues. CDR3 residues: CASTRGAEAFF. The CDR3 DNA follows: TGTGCCAGCACTCGGGGAGCAGAAGCTTTCTTT.

A single count supports this clone. The genes are TRBV9 and TRBJ2-6, with 12 nucleotides matching TRBD1. The V and J ends lost 4 bases and 3 bases, in that order; junction bases with no gene match: 8. The CDR3 is made up of 18 amino acids. Germline lookup yields CDR1 SGDLS and CDR2 YYNGEE. The CDR3 nucleotides are TGTGCCAGCAGCCCGGACGGGACAGGGGGCTTTGGGGCCAACGTCCTGACTTTC. It is translated as CASSPDGTGGFGANVLTF.

This clone was detected a few times. This specimen includes other DNA sequences encoding the same CDR3. J is TRBJ1-1 and V is TRBV30, with D maybe TRBD1 (5 bases). The CDR3 has 13 amino acids. The V and J ends lost 0 bases and 2 bases respectively, with 7 bases between them. CDR1 GTSNPN and CDR2 SVGIG come from the germline V gene (reference sequence). The CDR3 reads CAWSVQVNTEAFF. The CDR3 nucleotides are TGTGCCTGGAGTGTACAGGTAAACACTGAAGCTTTCTTT. The variable domain in full, with the rest retrieved from reference TRBV30 and TRBJ1-1, is SQTIHQWPATLVQPVGSPLSLECTVEGTSNPNLYWYRQAAGRGLQLLFYSVGIGQISSEVPQNLSASRPQDRQFILSSKKLLLSDSGFYLCAWSVQVNTEAFFGQGTRLTVV.

This sequence joins TRBV19 and TRBJ2-7; D remains ambiguous. The CDR3 is made up of 14 amino acids. V was shortened by 4 bases and J by 0 bases, with 10 bases between the two germline ends. Germline V gives CDR1 LNHDA, CDR2 SQIVND (reference sequence). CDR3 sequence: CASSNSYYSYEQYF. The CDR3 DNA is TGTGCCAGTAGTAACAGTTATTACTCCTACGAGCAGTACTTC.

The rearrangement joins TRBV11-1 to TRBJ2-2; maybe TRBD2 (6 bases). V was trimmed by 6 bases and J by 3 bases, leaving 14 bases between them. Per germline, CDR1 SGHAT and CDR2 FQDESV (reference sequence). The CDR3 length is 15 residues. CDR3 nucleotide sequence: TGTGCCAGCAGACCCCCTAGCGCCCACACCGGGGAGCTGTTTTTT. Translated, it gives CASRPPSAHTGELFF.

The CDR3 reads CASSELGQGTDTQYF. CDR3 sequence (DNA): TGCGCCAGCAGTGAACTCGGACAGGGCACAGATACGCAGTATTTT. J is TRBJ2-3 and V is TRBV10-1; 7 bases are a match to TRBD1. This CDR3 contains 15 residues. Trimming cost V 3 bases and J 1 base; bases outside gene matches: 4. The germline V gene encodes CDR1 WNHNN and CDR2 SYGVQD (reference sequence).

This clone was seen a single time. The chain links TRBV11-2 to TRBJ2-3; 10 positions match TRBD1. Germline CDR1 reads SGHAT; CDR2 reads FQNNGV. The CDR3 consists of 15 residues. V lost 5 bases, J lost 5 bases, and 7 bases stayed unmatched. Here the CDR3 DNA reads TGTGCCAGCAGCCACCGGGACAGGGGAGGAGATACGCAGTATTTT. Translated, it gives CASSHRDRGGDTQYF.

This clone was recorded at least ten times. The chain recombines TRBV11-2 with TRBJ2-7, with unresolved D. V gave up 8 bases and J gave up 3 bases, with 14 bases separating them. CDR1 is SGHAT and CDR2 is FQNNGV in the germline V gene. The CDR3 spans 13 residues. CDR3 DNA: TGTGCCAGCGCCGCAAACGCCTACTACGAGCAGTACTTC. It is translated as CASAANAYYEQYF.

This rearrangement joins TRBV24-1 to TRBJ1-1, with a possible D match to TRBD1 (5 bases). CDR1 and CDR2 from the germline V gene are KGHDR and SFDVKD. The CDR3 runs 13 residues. Trimming took off 9 bases at V and 1 base at J, with 11 bases between the two ends. The CDR3 loop is CATRGGWNTEAFF. Written as DNA, the CDR3 is TGTGCCACCCGGGGGGGATGGAACACTGAAGCTTTCTTT.

The chain links TRBV11-1 to TRBJ2-7; maybe TRBD1 (5 bases). Germline V CDR1 and CDR2: SGHAT, FQDESV (reference sequence). This CDR3 has 13 amino acids. Trimming cost V 3 bases and J 5 bases, with 11 bases left between them. CDR3 amino acids: CASSLAGLNEQYF. The CDR3 DNA is TGTGCCAGCAGCTTGGCAGGGCTCAACGAGCAGTACTTC.

The J gene is TRBJ1-2, the V gene TRBV10-3; 10 bases fit TRBD1. The trim removed 7 bases at V and 4 bases at J, leaving 6 bases unmatched. This CDR3 region has 14 residues. Germline loops: CDR1 ENHRY, CDR2 SYGVKD. The CDR3: CAINGQGESYGYTF. The CDR3 DNA reads as TGTGCCATCAACGGACAGGGGGAGAGCTATGGCTACACCTTC.